This TCR beta chain emerged from a study of CD8 T cells in Susac syndrome. The patients serving as multiple sclerosis controls were treatment-naive. They had stable or active relapsing-remitting disease and fulfilled revised McDonald criteria. In contrast to the negatively isolated CD8+ and CD4+ T cells, TEMRA cells were FACS-enriched. Germline CDR1 SQVTM, CDR2 ANQGSEA. V was clipped by 0 bases and J by 3 bases, with 9 bases between them. The CDR3 runs 14 residues. When the RNA was reverse transcribed, random hexamers were used with an input of roughly 0.45 to 1 ug. With immunoSEQ multiplex PCR, TCR beta CDR3 was amplified across 54 Vbeta and 13 Jbeta. TCRdb re-called the immunoSEQ multiplex PCR reads with MiXCR, one entry per CDR3 protein. The sample carries about 180,000 distinct CDR3 sequences, approximately 96% recorded once.

Sequenced input: CD8+ T cells from PBMCs. The clonotype originates from a human donor with multiple sclerosis. The V call is TRBV29-1, the J call TRBJ2-1; no reliable D call. As DNA, the CDR3 is TGCAGCGTTGAAGAGGGTCTCAACTACAATGAGCAGTTCTTC. Amino acid sequence: CSVEEGLNYNEQFF.